This is a list of T cell receptor beta chains from one sample in a study of brain T cells in children with intractable seizures. Method: immunoSEQ multiplex PCR; TCRdb's copy keeps in-frame clones and lacks some. The sample shows approximately 23,000 clones, 90% to 95% of them seen only once. The sample here was peripheral blood, taken at surgery. The origin of the receptors is a boy aged 10-17 years with focal cortical dysplasia and intractable seizures. Both conserved end residues are part of each CDR3. A D gene is named only where the DNA matches it firmly. Expanded clones are given a class, and other clones once, few, many or no size at all.

>TRBJ2-1|.|.|TRBV19|15
TGTGCCAGTAGTACCCCCGGGGGCATAACGTATGAGCAGTTCTTC
CASSTPGGITYEQFF
>TRBJ1-4|.|.|TRBV15|20
TGTGCCACCAGCGGACTGCTCAAGTCCCCGGGTACTGTAACTAATGAAAAACTGTTTTTT
CATSGLLKSPGTVTNEKLFF
>TRBJ2-7|.|TRBD2|TRBV6-6|16
TGTGCCAGCAGTTACCCCCCGGGGGGGGACTCCTACGAGCAGTACTTC
CASSYPPGGDSYEQYF
>TRBJ1-3|.|.|TRBV7-8|15
TGTGCCAGCAGCTTAAGGTCAGGGGCTGGAAACACCATATATTTT
CASSLRSGAGNTIYF
>TRBJ1-3|.|.|TRBV28|16
TGTGCCAGCAGAACTCCGGGCGCGAGCTCTGGAAACACCATATATTTT
CASRTPGASSGNTIYF
>TRBJ2-5|once|.|TRBV19|15
TGTGCCAGTAGTACCCAGGGAAGTAACCAAGAGACCCAGTACTTC
CASSTQGSNQETQYF
>TRBJ2-3|.|TRBD1|TRBV29-1|14
TGCAGCGTTTCCGGGACAGGGGGCAAAGATACGCAGTATTTT
CSVSGTGGKDTQYF
>TRBJ1-2|.|TRBD1|TRBV29-1|14
TGCAGCGTTGATAGGGCAGGGGGCGGCTATGGCTACACCTTC
CSVDRAGGGYGYTF
>TRBJ2-3|.|.|TRBV5-4|13
TGTGCCAGCAGCTTTGAAGTTCCAGATACGCAGTATTTT
CASSFEVPDTQYF
>TRBJ2-7|.|TRBD1|TRBV18|13
TGTGCCAGCTCACCCGGGACAGTCTACGAGCAGTACTTC
CASSPGTVYEQYF
>TRBJ1-2|.|.|TRBV7-9|15
TGTGCCAGCAGCTCCATCGGGAGGGTGGACTATGGCTACACCTTC
CASSSIGRVDYGYTF
>TRBJ1-1|.|.|TRBV23-1|15
TGCGCCAGCAGTCAATCCGGGACACAGAACACTGAAGCTTTCTTT
CASSQSGTQNTEAFF
>TRBJ1-1|.|.|TRBV11-2|15
TGTGCCAGCAGCTTCTCCGGTGGGTTGAACACTGAAGCTTTCTTT
CASSFSGGLNTEAFF
>TRBJ2-3|.|.|TRBV18|11
TGTGCCAGCTCACCATCAGATACGCAGTATTTT
CASSPSDTQYF
>TRBJ2-1|.|.|TRBV5-6|17
TGTGCCAGCAGCTTGCTAGTCCGGGTCACCCCTGGCAATGAGCAGTTCTTC
CASSLLVRVTPGNEQFF
>TRBJ2-1|.|.|TRBV9|14
TGTGCCAGCAGCGGCGACGGATATGACAATGAGCAGTTCTTC
CASSGDGYDNEQFF
>TRBJ1-4|.|.|TRBV7-9|13
TGTGCCAGCAGCTTCGGGGGCCCTGAAAAACTGTTTTTT
CASSFGGPEKLFF
>TRBJ2-1|.|TRBD2|TRBV7-9|20
TGTGCCAGCAGCACCTGGACTAGCGGGGGGGCCGCAGGCTCCTACAATGAGCAGTTCTTC
CASSTWTSGGAAGSYNEQFF
>TRBJ1-6|.|.|TRBV20-1|16
TGCAGTGCTAGTCTAGACCCGGGCTCCTATAATTCACCCCTCCACTTT
CSASLDPGSYNSPLHF
>TRBJ1-5|.|.|TRBV6-1|17
TGTGCCAGCAGTGAAAGGAGGCGGAGTTATAGCAATCAGCCCCAGCATTTT
CASSERRRSYSNQPQHF
>TRBJ2-3|.|.|TRBV6-5|13
TGTGCCAGCAGTTACCAGGGCACAGATACGCAGTATTTT
CASSYQGTDTQYF
>TRBJ2-1|.|TRBD2|TRBV9|15
TGTGCCAGCAGCGTAGGTGGGACTACTGACAATGAGCAGTTCTTC
CASSVGGTTDNEQFF
>TRBJ2-5|.|.|TRBV5-4|14
TGTGCCAGCAGCCCCGGACAGCTCCAAGAGACCCAGTACTTC
CASSPGQLQETQYF
>TRBJ2-1|.|TRBD1|TRBV9|16
TGTGCCAGCAGCGTATTGGCACAGGGGTTCTACAATGAGCAGTTCTTC
CASSVLAQGFYNEQFF
>TRBJ2-7|.|TRBD1|TRBV11-1|14
TGTGCCAGCAGCTTCCGGGACAGCTCCTACGAGCAGTACTTC
CASSFRDSSYEQYF
>TRBJ1-4|.|.|TRBV21-1|19
TGTGCCAGCAGCAAAGTTTCAATGGTGCCAGGCCGGGGAGATGAAAAACTGTTTTTT
CASSKVSMVPGRGDEKLFF
>TRBJ2-2|.|TRBD2|TRBV7-3|16
TGTGCCAGCAGCTCCATCGCGGGGGGCGTTACCGGGGAGCTGTTTTTT
CASSSIAGGVTGELFF
>TRBJ1-1|.|TRBD1|TRBV28|15
TGTGCCAGCAGCCTTCCGGGGACAGGGGGCACTGAAGCTTTCTTT
CASSLPGTGGTEAFF
>TRBJ2-5|.|TRBD1|TRBV30|13
TGTGCCGGGGAGACAGGGGTAGGAGAGACCCAGTACTTC
CAGETGVGETQYF
>TRBJ1-1|few|.|TRBV4-1|14
TGCGCCAGCAGCCAAAACCAGGGGAGCACTGAAGCTTTCTTT
CASSQNQGSTEAFF
>TRBJ2-1|.|.|TRBV15|16
TGTGCCACCAGCAGGGGCAACACCGTTGGGAACAATGAGCAGTTCTTC
CATSRGNTVGNNEQFF
>TRBJ1-6|.|TRBD1|TRBV28|15
TGTGCCAGCAGACCCGCAGGGGGGTTTGATTCACCCCTCCACTTT
CASRPAGGFDSPLHF
>TRBJ1-1|.|.|TRBV5-4|14
TGTGCCAGCAGCGTAGGACAGAGTGGGTCTGAAGCTTTCTTT
CASSVGQSGSEAFF
>TRBJ2-5|once|.|TRBV20-1|10
TGCAGTGCTAGGGGAGAGACCCAGTACTTC
CSARGETQYF
>TRBJ2-2|.|.|TRBV5-1|13
TGCGCCAGCAGGGGACAAGCGACCGGGGAGCTGTTTTTT
CASRGQATGELFF
>TRBJ2-7|.|.|TRBV6-5|13
TGTGCCAGCCAACGGACAGTTTCCTACGAGCAGTACTTC
CASQRTVSYEQYF
>TRBJ2-5|.|TRBD1|TRBV10-3|15
TGTGCCATCAGTGAGTACAGGGGTGACCAAGAGACCCAGTACTTC
CAISEYRGDQETQYF
>TRBJ2-3|.|.|TRBV7-3|16
TGTGCCAGCAGCTTCGGCGGGGGCCTAAGCACAGATACGCAGTATTTT
CASSFGGGLSTDTQYF
>TRBJ1-4|.|.|TRBV9|14
TGTGCCAGCAGCGAGGACAGCTGGAATGAAAAACTGTTTTTT
CASSEDSWNEKLFF
>TRBJ2-1|.|TRBD2|TRBV2|16
TGTGCCAGCAGAGCCGGACTAGCGGGAGGGCGGAATGAGCAGTTCTTC
CASRAGLAGGRNEQFF
>TRBJ2-3|once|TRBD1|TRBV4-1|15
TGCGCCAGCAGCCACTTAGACAGGGACACAGATACGCAGTATTTT
CASSHLDRDTDTQYF
>TRBJ2-5|.|TRBD2|TRBV15|16
TGTGCCACCAGCAGAGCCGAAGCGGGGGGGCAGGAGACCCAGTACTTC
CATSRAEAGGQETQYF
>TRBJ2-3|.|TRBD2|TRBV15|16
TGTGCCACCAGCACAGTTAGCGGGGCCAGCACAGATACGCAGTATTTT
CATSTVSGASTDTQYF
>TRBJ2-7|once|.|TRBV27|15
TGTGCCAGCAGGTTAACAGGGTTCGCCGCCTACGAGCAGTACTTC
CASRLTGFAAYEQYF
>TRBJ1-5|.|.|TRBV2|14
TGTGCCAGCAGTGGACAGGCTAGCAATCAGCCCCAGCATTTT
CASSGQASNQPQHF
>TRBJ1-4|.|TRBD1|TRBV7-8|15
TGTGCCAGCAGCCAACAGGACAGGGGAGGCGAAAAACTGTTTTTT
CASSQQDRGGEKLFF
>TRBJ1-6|.|.|TRBV19|14
TGTGCCAGTATTGGACAGAGTAATAATTCACCCCTCCACTTT
CASIGQSNNSPLHF
>TRBJ2-1|.|TRBD2|TRBV27|15
TGTGCCAGCAGTGCAGGGACGGGGGGGGACAATGAGCAGTTCTTC
CASSAGTGGDNEQFF
>TRBJ1-1|.|.|TRBV4-1|16
TGCGCCAGCAGCCAAGATTTTCGCAGCATAAACACTGAAGCTTTCTTT
CASSQDFRSINTEAFF
>TRBJ2-5|.|TRBD2|TRBV7-9|14
TGTGCCAGCAGTAGCGCGGGGGGCCGAGAGACCCAGTACTTC
CASSSAGGRETQYF
>TRBJ2-1|.|TRBD1|TRBV2|14
TGTGCCAGCAGTGAACCCCACGGGACAGGGGCCGAGTTCTTC
CASSEPHGTGAEFF
>TRBJ1-2|.|.|TRBV24-1|14
TGTGCCACCAGTGATTTTGACACGGCCTATGGCTACACCTTC
CATSDFDTAYGYTF